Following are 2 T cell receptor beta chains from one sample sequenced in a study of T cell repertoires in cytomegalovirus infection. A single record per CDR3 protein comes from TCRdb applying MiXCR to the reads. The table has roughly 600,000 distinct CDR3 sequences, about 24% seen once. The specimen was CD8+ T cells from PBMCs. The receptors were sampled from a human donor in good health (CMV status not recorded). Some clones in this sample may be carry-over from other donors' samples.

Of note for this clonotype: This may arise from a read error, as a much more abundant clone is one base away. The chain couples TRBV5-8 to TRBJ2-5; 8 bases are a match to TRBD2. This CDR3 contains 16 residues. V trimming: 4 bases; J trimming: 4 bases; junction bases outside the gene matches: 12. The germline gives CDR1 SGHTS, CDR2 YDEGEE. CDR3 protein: CASSREGGSYPETQYF. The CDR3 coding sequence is TGTGCCAGCAGCCGGGAGGGAGGGTCGTACCCAGAGACCCAGTACTTC.

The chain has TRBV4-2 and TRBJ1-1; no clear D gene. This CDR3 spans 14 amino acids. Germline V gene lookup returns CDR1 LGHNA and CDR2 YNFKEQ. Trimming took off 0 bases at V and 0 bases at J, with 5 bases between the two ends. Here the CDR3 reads CASSQEPLNTEAFF. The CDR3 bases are TGTGCCAGCAGCCAAGAACCTCTGAACACTGAAGCTTTCTTT.